The 15 T cell receptor beta chains given below trace back to one sample, sequenced in a study of cytomegalovirus exposure and HLA in healthy donors (dated by TCRdb to 2017 to 2019). Preparation of the library involved the immunoSEQ multiplex PCR assay. TCRdb obtained this table from immuneACCESS and retained in-frame rearrangements with V and J assigned. These tables miss some clones; where compared with another copy, unresolved V genes account for less than half of the shortfall, and the remainder is unexplained. This sample holds around 95,000 clones; roughly 85% were observed only once. The top ten constitute roughly 20% of the sample. Sequencing was carried out using PBMCs. These receptors all stem from a man between 18 and 35 years old in good health and CMV-seropositive.

The chain has TRBV1 and TRBJ2-7; TRBD2, the D gene given by the table, was not confirmed from the DNA. TRBV1 is a recognized pseudogene. The length of the CDR3 is 15 residues. CDR3: CTSSHHTTRPYEQYF. The CDR3 DNA follows: TGCACCAGCAGCCATCACACAACTAGACCATACGAGCAGTACTTC.

This chain joins TRBV5-4 and TRBJ2-5, with 8 bases lining up with TRBD1. CDR3 length: 14 residues. Germline V gene lookup returns CDR1 SGHNT and CDR2 YYREEE (reference sequence). Trimming removed 1 base from V and 5 bases from J; junction bases left unmatched: 4. CDR3 sequence: CASSLKQGDETQYF. Written as DNA, the CDR3 is TGTGCCAGCAGCTTGAAACAGGGGGACGAGACCCAGTACTTC.

In its sample, this clone was seen once. V is TRBV27 and J is TRBJ2-1; 8 bases line up with TRBD2. From germline, CDR1 is MNHEY and CDR2 SMNVEV (reference sequence). This CDR3 comprises 14 residues. V gave up 5 bases and J gave up 8 bases; unmatched junction bases: 8. The CDR3 DNA follows: TGTGCCAGCAGTAGGACTAGCTCTTTCTATGAGCAGTTCTTC. It specifies CASSRTSSFYEQFF.

The chain carries TRBV18 and TRBJ1-5; D ambiguous. V gave up 3 bases and J gave up 0 bases, with 9 bases separating them. Germline V gene data show CDR1 as KGHSH and CDR2 as LQKENI. CDR3 length: 15 amino acids. Here the CDR3 reads CASSPNTDSNQPQHF. Here the CDR3 DNA reads TGTGCCAGCTCACCGAATACAGATAGCAATCAGCCCCAGCATTTT.

This rearrangement joins TRBV5-6 to TRBJ1-5; 9 nucleotides agree with TRBD1. CDR1 is SGHDT and CDR2 is YYEEEE in the germline V gene. This CDR3 comprises 14 residues. With 0 bases clipped from V and 6 bases from J, the junction kept 1 base outside the gene matches. CDR3 bases: TGTGCCAGCAGCTTGGGACAGGGGGGTCAGCCCCAGCATTTT. It translates to CASSLGQGGQPQHF. Using reference TRBV5-6 and TRBJ1-5 for the parts outside the CDR3, the full variable domain is DAGVTQSPTHLIKTRGQQVTLRCSPKSGHDTVSWYQQALGQGPQFIFQYYEEEERQRGNFPDRFSGHQFPNYSSELNVNALLLGDSALYLCASSLGQGGQPQHFGDGTRLSIL.

V and J are TRBV6-1 and TRBJ2-7, with 7 nucleotides matching TRBD1. V lost 1 base to trimming and J lost 1 base; unmatched junction nucleotides: 7. Looked up from germline, CDR1 is MNHNS and CDR2 is SASEGT. The CDR3 is 16 residues long. DNA of the CDR3: TGTGCCAGCAGTGAAGTCCCGGGACAGCCTTCCTACGAGCAGTACGTC. This codes for CASSEVPGQPSYEQYV.

V usage is TRBV7-6 and J usage is TRBJ2-7; D remains ambiguous. Trimming took off 5 bases at V and 5 bases at J, with 13 bases between the two ends. The CDR3 runs 13 residues. Germline-derived CDR1 and CDR2 are SGHVS and FNYEAQ. The CDR3 nucleotides are TGTGCCAGCAGCCCGGGTCATCGGGACGAGCAGTACTTC. Translated: CASSPGHRDEQYF.

The rearrangement links TRBV30 to TRBJ2-6, with a weak D call TRBD2 (7 bases). Germline V lookup: CDR1 GTSNPN, CDR2 SVGIG (reference sequence). The CDR3 extends over 17 amino acids. Trimming shortened V by 1 base and J by 2 bases, and 15 bases separated the two germline ends. Written as DNA, the CDR3 is TGTGCCTGGAGTGAGGGGGGGGTGCGGACTGGGGCCAACGTCCTGACTTTC. This sequence encodes CAWSEGGVRTGANVLTF. Full variable domain (rest looked up from reference TRBV30 and TRBJ2-6): SQTIHQWPATLVQPVGSPLSLECTVEGTSNPNLYWYRQAAGRGLQLLFYSVGIGQISSEVPQNLSASRPQDRQFILSSKKLLLSDSGFYLCAWSEGGVRTGANVLTFGAGSRLTVL.

The V call is TRBV6-5, the J call TRBJ1-5; no definite D call. This CDR3 spans 15 amino acids. Germline CDR1 reads MNHEY; CDR2 reads SVGAGI. V was trimmed by 0 bases and J by 0 bases, leaving 6 bases between them. For the CDR3, the DNA is TGTGCCAGCAGTTACTCGAGTTATAGCAATCAGCCCCAGCATTTT. Its translation is CASSYSSYSNQPQHF.

The V gene is TRBV9, the J gene TRBJ1-1; TRBD1 might be the D (5 bases). Per germline, CDR1 SGDLS and CDR2 YYNGEE. The CDR3 contains 15 residues. Trimming took off 4 bases at V and 6 bases at J, with 19 bases between the two ends. CDR3 nucleotides: TGTGCCAGCAGCTCCGCCGGGGGAGGTGGATCTGAAGCTTTCTTT. Amino acids: CASSSAGGGGSEAFF.

This chain connects TRBV5-4 to TRBJ2-1; TRBD1 matches at 8 bases. There are 14 residues in the CDR3. V was clipped by 1 base and J by 5 bases; unmatched bases: 2. In germline, CDR1 is SGHNT, CDR2 YYREEE (reference sequence). The CDR3 loop reads CASSLRDRNNEQFF. In DNA form, the CDR3 reads TGTGCCAGCAGCTTGCGGGACAGGAACAATGAGCAGTTCTTC.

The rearrangement joins TRBV11-2 to TRBJ2-7, with 7 bases aligning to TRBD1. With 7 bases clipped from V and 1 base from J, the junction kept 7 bases outside the gene matches. Germline CDR1 SGHAT, CDR2 FQNNGV. The CDR3 covers 14 residues. The CDR3 region has the DNA TGTGCCAGCACCATCAGGGACAGATCCTACGAGCAGTACTTC. It specifies CASTIRDRSYEQYF.

This sequence joins TRBV19 and TRBJ2-1, with D possibly being TRBD2 (6 bases). V lost 1 base to trimming and J lost 10 bases, with 20 bases between them. CDR1 is LNHDA, CDR2 SQIVND, per germline (reference sequence). The CDR3 has 16 residues. The CDR3 sequence is CASSIGGGDDPWEQFF. The CDR3, as DNA: TGTGCCAGTAGTATAGGTGGAGGGGACGACCCCTGGGAGCAGTTCTTC.

The chain links TRBV4-1 to TRBJ1-5; a weak D match, TRBD1 (6 bases). Per germline, CDR1 MGHRA and CDR2 YSYEKL. The CDR3 consists of 18 residues. Trimming stripped 0 bases from V and 2 bases from J, with 17 bases between. CDR3 sequence (DNA): TGCGCCAGCAGCCAAGAGCCCAGTTACAGGGCTGGCAATCAGCCCCAGCATTTT. Encoded protein: CASSQEPSYRAGNQPQHF.

The chain has TRBV10-2 and TRBJ2-3, with 9 bases fitting TRBD2. The germline V gene has CDR1 WSHSY and CDR2 SAAADI. This CDR3 region has 14 residues. Germline trimming cut 8 bases from V and 5 bases from J; bases unmatched to any gene: 8. CDR3 DNA sequence: TGCGCCAGCCGTTTGGCGGGAGGGGTAGATACGCAGTATTTT. The encoded protein is CASRLAGGVDTQYF.